The clone carrying this TCR beta chain appeared once. Antigen: not known. These data are taken from a study of vaccination effects on CD4 cells after COVID-19. This CDR3 is 15 amino acids long. Trimming removed 4 bases from V and 8 bases from J; junction bases left unmatched: 10. Germline CDR1 reads SGHRS; CDR2 reads YFSETQ. Clones were sequenced by immunoSEQ multiplex PCR, and TCRdb holds only the in-frame ones, with some missing. The repertoire has 27,000 or so clones, roughly two thirds of them found once; the top ten carry roughly a tenth. ViraFEST assay sequencing came after antigen-specific CD4+ T cells were expanded with viral peptide pools. Culture lasted about ten days before CD4+ T cell isolation. Nucleocapsid antibody tests were negative, and the vaccine recipients had no prior SARS-CoV-2 infection. Supplemented with around 9.8 IU/ml IL-2 and 8 to 10 ug/ml peptides, two million PBMC per well were kept in culture.

J is TRBJ1-4 and V is TRBV5-1; TRBD1 matches at 8 bases. The sequenced sample was CD4+ T cells from PBMCs cultured with SARS-CoV-2 spike peptides, obtained before COVID-19 vaccination. This sequence originates from a human donor who received a COVID-19 vaccine. The CDR3 DNA sequence: TGCGCCAGCAGCGGAGCAGGGGGCTCGGGGGAAAAACTGTTTTTT. This sequence encodes CASSGAGGSGEKLFF.